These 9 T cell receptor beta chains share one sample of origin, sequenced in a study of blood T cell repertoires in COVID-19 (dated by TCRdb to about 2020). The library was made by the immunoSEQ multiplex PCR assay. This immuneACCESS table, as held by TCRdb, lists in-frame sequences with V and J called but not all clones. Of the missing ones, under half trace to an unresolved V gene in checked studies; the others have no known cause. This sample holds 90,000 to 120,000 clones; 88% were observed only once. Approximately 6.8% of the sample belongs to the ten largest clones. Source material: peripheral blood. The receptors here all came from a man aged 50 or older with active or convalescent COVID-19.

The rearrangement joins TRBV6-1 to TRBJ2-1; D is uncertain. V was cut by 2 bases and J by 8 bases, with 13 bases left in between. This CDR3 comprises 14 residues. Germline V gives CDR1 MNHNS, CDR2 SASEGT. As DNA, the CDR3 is TGTGCCAGCAGTGAACTGGGCCGGTCCGATGAGCAGTTCTTC. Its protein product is CASSELGRSDEQFF.

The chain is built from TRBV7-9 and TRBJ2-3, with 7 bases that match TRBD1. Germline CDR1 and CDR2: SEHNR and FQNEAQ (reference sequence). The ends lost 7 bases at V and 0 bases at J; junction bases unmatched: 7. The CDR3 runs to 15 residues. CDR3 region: CASIFDRASTDTQYF. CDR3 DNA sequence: TGTGCCAGCATTTTCGACAGGGCCAGCACAGATACGCAGTATTTT.

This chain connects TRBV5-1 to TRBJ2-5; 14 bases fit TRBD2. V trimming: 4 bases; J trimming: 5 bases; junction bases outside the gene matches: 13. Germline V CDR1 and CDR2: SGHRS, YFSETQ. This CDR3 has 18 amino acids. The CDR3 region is CASSPGTSGSVIGETQYF. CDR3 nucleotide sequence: TGCGCCAGCAGCCCCGGGACTAGCGGGAGTGTAATAGGGGAGACCCAGTACTTC.

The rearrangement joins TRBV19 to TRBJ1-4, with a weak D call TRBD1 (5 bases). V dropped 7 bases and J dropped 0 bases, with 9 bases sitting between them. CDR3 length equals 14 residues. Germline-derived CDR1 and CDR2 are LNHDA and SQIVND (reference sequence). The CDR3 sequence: CASTPGTTNEKLFF. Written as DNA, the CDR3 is TGTGCCAGTACCCCAGGGACAACTAATGAAAAACTGTTTTTT.

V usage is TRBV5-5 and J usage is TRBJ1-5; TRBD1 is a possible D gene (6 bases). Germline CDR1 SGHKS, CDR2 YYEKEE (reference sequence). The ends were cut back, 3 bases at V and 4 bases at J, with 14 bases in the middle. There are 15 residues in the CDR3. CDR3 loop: CASSWGLTSNQPQHF. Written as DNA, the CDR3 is TGTGCCAGCAGCTGGGGGCTTACGTCAAATCAGCCCCAGCATTTT.

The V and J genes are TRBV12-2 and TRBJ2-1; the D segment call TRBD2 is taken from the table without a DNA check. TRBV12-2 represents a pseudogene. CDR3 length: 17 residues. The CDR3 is CASRSYSGTRNYNEQFF. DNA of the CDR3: TGTGCAAGTCGCTCATATTCGGGGACTCGTAACTACAATGAGCAGTTCTTC.

The DNA of the CDR3 is TGTGCCAGCAGTCAGGATACTACAGGGTGGGCTGAAGCTTTCTTT. Translated, it gives CASSQDTTGWAEAFF. This rearrangement joins TRBV3-1 (or the pseudogene TRBV3-2) to TRBJ1-1, with D maybe TRBD1 (6 bases). Trimming left V 6 bases short and J 6 bases short, with 20 bases between. This CDR3 spans 15 amino acids. Germline loops: CDR1 LGHDT, CDR2 YNNKEL (reference sequence).

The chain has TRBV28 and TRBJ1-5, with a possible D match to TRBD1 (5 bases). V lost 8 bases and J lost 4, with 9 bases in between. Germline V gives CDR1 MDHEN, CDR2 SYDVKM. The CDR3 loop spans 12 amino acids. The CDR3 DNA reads TGTGCCAGCCGGGGGTCTAATCAGCCCCAGCATTTT. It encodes CASRGSNQPQHF.

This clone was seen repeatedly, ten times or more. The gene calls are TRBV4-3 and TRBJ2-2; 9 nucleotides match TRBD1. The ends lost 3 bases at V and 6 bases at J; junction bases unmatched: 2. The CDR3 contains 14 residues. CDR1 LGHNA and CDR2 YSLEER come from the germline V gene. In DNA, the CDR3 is TGCGCCAGCAGCCATGGGACAGGGTCCGGGGAGCTGTTTTTT. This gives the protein CASSHGTGSGELFF.